A single T cell receptor (beta chain) is shown here with its context. Profiled with immunoSEQ multiplex PCR; TCRdb holds only in-frame clones, not every one. The sample records under 400,000 clones, 85% to 90% being singletons. These data originate in a study of blood T cell repertoires in COVID-19. Overall study: The study drew acute and convalescent COVID-19 samples from the United States, Italy and Spain.

CDR1 is SNHLY and CDR2 is FYNNEI in the germline V gene. V was trimmed by 4 bases and J by 7 bases, leaving 13 bases between them. The CDR3 has 14 amino acids. Specimen: peripheral blood. J is TRBJ2-2 and V is TRBV2; D remains unclear. This TCR came from a man younger than 35 with active or convalescent COVID-19. The CDR3 sequence: CASSVGLRSGELFF. In nucleotides, the CDR3 is TGTGCCAGCAGTGTTGGGCTCCGCAGCGGGGAGCTGTTTTTT.